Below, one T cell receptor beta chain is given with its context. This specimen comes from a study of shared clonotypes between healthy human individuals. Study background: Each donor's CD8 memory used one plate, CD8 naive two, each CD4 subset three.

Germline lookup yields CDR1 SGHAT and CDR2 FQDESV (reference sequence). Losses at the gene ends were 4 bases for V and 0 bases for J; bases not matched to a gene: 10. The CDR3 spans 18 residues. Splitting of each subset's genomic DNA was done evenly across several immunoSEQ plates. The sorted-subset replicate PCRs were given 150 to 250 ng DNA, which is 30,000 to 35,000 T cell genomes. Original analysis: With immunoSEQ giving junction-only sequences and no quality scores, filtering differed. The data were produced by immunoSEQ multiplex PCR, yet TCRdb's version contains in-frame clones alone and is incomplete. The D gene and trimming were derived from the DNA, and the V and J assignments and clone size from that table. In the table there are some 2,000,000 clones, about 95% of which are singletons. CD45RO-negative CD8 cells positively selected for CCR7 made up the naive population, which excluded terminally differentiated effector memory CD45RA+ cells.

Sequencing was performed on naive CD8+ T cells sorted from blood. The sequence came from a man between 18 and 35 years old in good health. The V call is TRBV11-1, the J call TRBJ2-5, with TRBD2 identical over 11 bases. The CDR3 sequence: CASSSSLAGVMYQETQYF. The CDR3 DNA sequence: TGTGCCAGCAGCTCATCACTAGCGGGGGTTATGTACCAAGAGACCCAGTACTTC.